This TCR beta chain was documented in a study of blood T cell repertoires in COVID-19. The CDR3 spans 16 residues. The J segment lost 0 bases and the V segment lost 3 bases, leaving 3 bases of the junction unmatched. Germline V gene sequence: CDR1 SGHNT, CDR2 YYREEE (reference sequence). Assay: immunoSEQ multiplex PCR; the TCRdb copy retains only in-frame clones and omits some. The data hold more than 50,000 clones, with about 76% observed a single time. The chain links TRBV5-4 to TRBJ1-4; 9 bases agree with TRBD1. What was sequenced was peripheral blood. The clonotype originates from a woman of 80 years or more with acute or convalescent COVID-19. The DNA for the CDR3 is TGTGCCAGCAGCTCGGGACAGGGTGCAACTAATGAAAAACTGTTTTTT. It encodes CASSSGQGATNEKLFF.